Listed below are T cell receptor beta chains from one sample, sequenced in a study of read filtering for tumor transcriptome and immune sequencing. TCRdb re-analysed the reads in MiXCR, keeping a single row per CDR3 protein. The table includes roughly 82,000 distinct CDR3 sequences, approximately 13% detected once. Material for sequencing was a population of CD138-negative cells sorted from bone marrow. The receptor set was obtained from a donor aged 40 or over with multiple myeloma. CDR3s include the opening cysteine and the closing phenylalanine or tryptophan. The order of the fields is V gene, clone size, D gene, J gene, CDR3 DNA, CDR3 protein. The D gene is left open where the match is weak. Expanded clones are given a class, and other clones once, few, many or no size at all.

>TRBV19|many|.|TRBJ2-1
TGTGCCAGTAGAGATCCGGCGCGGGCCGGCGGTAATGAGCAGTTCTTC
CASRDPARAGGNEQFF
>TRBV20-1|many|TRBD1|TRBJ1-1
TGCAGTGCTAGAGTTGGGACAGAAGAAGCTTTCTTT
CSARVGTEEAFF
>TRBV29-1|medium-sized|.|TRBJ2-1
TGCAGCGCTGGGACTCCGGGGAATGAGCAGTTCTTC
CSAGTPGNEQFF
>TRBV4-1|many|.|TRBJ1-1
TGCGCCAGCAGCCAAGGGATGGGGTTGAACACTGAAGCTTTCTTT
CASSQGMGLNTEAFF
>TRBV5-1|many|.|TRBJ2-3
TGCGCCAGCACCAAGGGGGCAGATACGCAGTATTTT
CASTKGADTQYF
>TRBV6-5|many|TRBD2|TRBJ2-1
TGTGCCAGCAGTTACTCGACTAAGCGGGGGAGGTACAATGAGCAGTTCTTC
CASSYSTKRGRYNEQFF
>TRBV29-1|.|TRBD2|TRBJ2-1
TGCAGCGCGACCGGGACTAGCGGGAGGCGCGGCAATGAGCAGTCCTTC
CSATGTSGRRGNEQSF
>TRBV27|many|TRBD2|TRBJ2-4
TGTGCCAGCAGTTCATCCCCCCTTAGCGGGATAGCCAAAAACATTCAGTACTTC
CASSSSPLSGIAKNIQYF
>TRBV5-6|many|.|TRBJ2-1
TGTGCCAGCAGCTCCGCCGGCACTAGATACAATGAGCAGTTCTTC
CASSSAGTRYNEQFF
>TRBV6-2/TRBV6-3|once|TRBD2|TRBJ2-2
TGTGCCAGCAGTTACTCTATTAGCGGGTCAACGGGGACCGGGGAGCTGTTTTTT
CASSYSISGSTGTGELFF
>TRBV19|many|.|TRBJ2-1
TGTGCCAGTAGTTCCTCAGGTTACAATGAGCAGTTCTTC
CASSSSGYNEQFF
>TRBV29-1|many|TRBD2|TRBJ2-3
TGCAGCGTCGCGGGACTAGCGGGAGGCACAGATACGCAGTATTTT
CSVAGLAGGTDTQYF
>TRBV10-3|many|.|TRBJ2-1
TGTGCCATCAGTGAGTCGCGGGACAGAACCTTCTTC
CAISESRDRTFF
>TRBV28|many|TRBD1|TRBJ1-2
TGTGCCAGCAGTGTCCCCGGGACAGGGTCCTATGGCTACACCTTC
CASSVPGTGSYGYTF
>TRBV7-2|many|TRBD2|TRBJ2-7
TGTGCCAGCAGCCCCCGGGGGGGGAGGGAGCAGTACTTC
CASSPRGGREQYF
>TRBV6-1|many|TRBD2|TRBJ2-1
TGTGCCAGCACCCTAACTAGCGGGTCCTTCAATGAGCAGTTCTTC
CASTLTSGSFNEQFF
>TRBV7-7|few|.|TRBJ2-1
TGTGCTAGCAGCTCCGGAGATAGACTCGGCAATGGGCAGTTTTTC
CASSSGDRLGNGQFF
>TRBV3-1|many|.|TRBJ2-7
TGTGCCAGCAGCCAGCTTCTAGCGCACGCCTACGAGCAGTACTTC
CASSQLLAHAYEQYF
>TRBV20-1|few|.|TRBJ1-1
TGCAGTGCTAGACTCGACAGGATTGCTTTCTTT
CSARLDRIAFF
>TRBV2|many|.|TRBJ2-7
TGTGCCAGCAACGGGGACTCCTACGAGCAGTACTTC
CASNGDSYEQYF
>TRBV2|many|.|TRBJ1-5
TGTGCCACCCGAGACTCGGGAGGGTCCTATCAGCCCCAGCATTTT
CATRDSGGSYQPQHF
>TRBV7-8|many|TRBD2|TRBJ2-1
TGTGCCAGCAGCCAGACCCCAGCGGGAGGCTACAATGAGCAGTTCTTC
CASSQTPAGGYNEQFF
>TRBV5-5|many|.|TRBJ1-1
TGTGCCAGCAGCATAGGACTGATGAACACTGAAGCTTTCTTT
CASSIGLMNTEAFF
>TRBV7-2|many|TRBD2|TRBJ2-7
TGTGCCAGCAGCTTCGAGCGGGTAGCGGGCCGCTACGAGCAGTACTTC
CASSFERVAGRYEQYF
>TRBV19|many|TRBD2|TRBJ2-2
TGTGCCAGCCTCCAAGCTAGCGGGAGTTACACCGGGGAGCTGTTTTTT
CASLQASGSYTGELFF
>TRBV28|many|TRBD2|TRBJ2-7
TGTGCCAGCAGTGGATTAGCGGGAGGTTACGAGCAGTACTTC
CASSGLAGGYEQYF
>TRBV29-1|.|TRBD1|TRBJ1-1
TGCAGCGCCGACAGGGGTAGCGCCACTGACGCTTTCTTT
CSADRGSATDAFF
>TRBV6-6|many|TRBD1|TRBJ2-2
TGTGCCAGCAGTTACTCCCACGGGGGGACAGGGTCCGGGGAGCTGTTTTTT
CASSYSHGGTGSGELFF
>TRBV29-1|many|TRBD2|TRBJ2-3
TGCAGCGTTGAGAGAGGCGGGGGAGATACGCAGTATTTT
CSVERGGGDTQYF
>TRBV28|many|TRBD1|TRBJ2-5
TGTGCCAGCAGTTTGTCGGGACAGCAAGAGACCCAGTACTTC
CASSLSGQQETQYF
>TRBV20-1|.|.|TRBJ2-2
TGCAGTGCTAGAGTTCCGGTACGGAACACCGGGGAGCTGTTTTTT
CSARVPVRNTGELFF
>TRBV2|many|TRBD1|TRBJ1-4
TGTGCCAGCAGCCGACAGGGTAGGAATGAAAAACTGTTTTTT
CASSRQGRNEKLFF
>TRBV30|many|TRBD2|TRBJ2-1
TGTGCCTGGACCCCCCGTGGGGCTAGCGGCTACAATGAGCAGTTCTTC
CAWTPRGASGYNEQFF
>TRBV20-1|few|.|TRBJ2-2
TGCAGTGCTAGGGACTTTCCCGGGGAGCTGTTTTTT
CSARDFPGELFF
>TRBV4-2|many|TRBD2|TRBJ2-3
TGTGCCAGCAGCCAAGAAGGCGGGGGGGGCACAGATACGCAGTATTTT
CASSQEGGGGTDTQYF
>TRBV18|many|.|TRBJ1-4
TGTGCCAGCTCACCACTACCCGGGTCCGGAAATGAAAAACTGTTTTTT
CASSPLPGSGNEKLFF
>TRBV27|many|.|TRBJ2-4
TGTGCCAGCAGTTTAGAGGGGGCCAAAAACATTCAGTACTTC
CASSLEGAKNIQYF
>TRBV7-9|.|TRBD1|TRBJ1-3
TGTGCCAGCAGCGCCTGGACAGGCTCTGGAAACACCATATATTTT
CASSAWTGSGNTIYF